A single sample is the source of the 18 T cell receptor beta chains below, sequenced in a study of beta chain features in type 1 diabetes. Study-wide points: Patients with Type 1 diabetes showed moderately but significantly shorter TCRB CDR3s in all four CD4+ subsets.

As every portion of the isolated RNA was reverse transcribed, the sequencing read expressed TCRB transcripts. Some clones are missing from TCRdb's copy, which holds only in-frame ones; the method was immunoSEQ multiplex PCR. The sample consists of hundreds of thousands of clones, more than 12% of them appearing once. No cognate antigen is known for these TCRs. The sequencing input was naive CD4+ T cells from blood. The receptors stem from a man between 18 and 35 years old with type 1 diabetes.

The rearrangement links TRBV5-1 to TRBJ2-5, with 8 bases identical to TRBD2. J gave up 3 bases and V 3 bases, and 4 bases lay outside the gene matches. The CDR3 has 14 residues. From germline, CDR1 is SGHRS and CDR2 YFSETQ. CDR3 loop: CASSSAGGKETQYF. CDR3 in DNA: TGCGCCAGCAGCTCTGCGGGAGGTAAAGAGACCCAGTACTTC.

This rearrangement joins TRBV7-9 to TRBJ2-4; 11 nucleotides align to TRBD2. J was trimmed by 0 bases and V by 5 bases; bases with no gene match: 6. Per the germline V gene, CDR1 is SEHNR and CDR2 is FQNEAQ (reference sequence). CDR3 length: 17 residues. CDR3 DNA sequence: TGTGCCAGCAGCCCGGGACTAGCGGAACTAGCCAAAAACATTCAGTACTTC. It codes for CASSPGLAELAKNIQYF.

This clone showed up just a few times. This chain links TRBV20-1 with TRBJ2-7; no definite D call. This CDR3 is built from 11 residues. Between the trimmed V and J ends, which lost 3 bases and 7 bases, there was a span of 10 bases. CDR1 DFQATT and CDR2 SNEGSKA come from the germline V gene (reference sequence). Written as DNA, the CDR3 is TGCAGTGCTAGTGCGAGTTGGGAGCAGTACTTC. Residues: CSASASWEQYF.

The rearrangement links TRBV7-9 to TRBJ1-6; D ambiguous. Germline lookup yields CDR1 SEHNR and CDR2 FQNEAQ (reference sequence). The CDR3 runs to 14 residues. The V and J ends lost 2 bases and 9 bases respectively, with 11 bases between them. CDR3 region: CASSLSLTSSPLHF. DNA for the CDR3: TGTGCCAGCAGCTTATCGCTCACATCTTCACCCCTCCACTTT.

This clone turned up a few times. This rearrangement joins TRBV6-5 to TRBJ2-7, with a tentative D call TRBD1 (6 bases). Germline V lookup: CDR1 MNHEY, CDR2 SVGAGI. CDR3 length: 13 residues. V shed 6 bases and J shed 4 bases, with 13 bases lying between them. CDR3 DNA: TGTGCCAGCAGACCCGGACAGTATTACGAGCAGTACTTC. Translated, it gives CASRPGQYYEQYF.

This chain connects TRBV5-1 to TRBJ2-1; D gene unclear. Looked up from germline, CDR1 is SGHRS and CDR2 is YFSETQ. The ends were cut back, 0 bases at V and 4 bases at J, with 5 bases in the middle. The CDR3 has 13 residues. In nucleotides, the CDR3 is TGCGCCAGCAGCTTGGCCTTTTACAATGAGCAGTTCTTC. Translated, it gives CASSLAFYNEQFF.

The rearrangement uses TRBV5-4 and TRBJ2-7; D remains ambiguous. Germline V gives CDR1 SGHNT, CDR2 YYREEE (reference sequence). V gave up 4 bases and J gave up 5 bases, with 16 bases separating them. The CDR3 has 14 amino acids. CDR3: CASSRAAAPHEQYF. CDR3 nucleotide sequence: TGTGCCAGCAGCAGGGCCGCCGCCCCCCACGAGCAGTACTTC.

The chain has TRBV30 and TRBJ1-5, with D perhaps matching TRBD1 (6 bases). CDR1 and CDR2 (germline): GTSNPN, SVGIG (reference sequence). The CDR3 runs to 15 residues. V dropped 0 bases and J dropped 1 base, with 10 bases sitting between them. The CDR3 region is CAWSVVGASNQPQHF. CDR3 nucleotide sequence: TGTGCCTGGAGTGTTGTGGGGGCAAGCAATCAGCCCCAGCATTTT. The complete variable domain, with remaining parts taken from reference TRBV30 and TRBJ1-5, reads SQTIHQWPATLVQPVGSPLSLECTVEGTSNPNLYWYRQAAGRGLQLLFYSVGIGQISSEVPQNLSASRPQDRQFILSSKKLLLSDSGFYLCAWSVVGASNQPQHFGDGTRLSIL.

This clone was counted between two and nine times. CDR3 sequence reads: CASSSRAHEQYF. In DNA, the CDR3 is TGCGCCAGCAGCTCCCGGGCTCACGAGCAGTACTTC. The rearrangement uses TRBV5-1 and TRBJ2-7, with D hard to call. The CDR3 sequence is 12 residues long. Per germline, CDR1 SGHRS and CDR2 YFSETQ. With 3 bases removed from V and 5 bases from J, the gap between germline ends came to 9 bases.

Here the CDR3 reads CASSREERNYGYTF. CDR3 bases: TGTGCCAGCAGTCGCGAGGAGCGTAACTATGGCTACACCTTC. The rearrangement uses TRBV2 and TRBJ1-2; D is unclear. The CDR3 sequence is 14 residues long. V gave up 5 bases and J gave up 1 base, with 11 bases separating them. Germline assignment: CDR1 SNHLY and CDR2 FYNNEI. The variable domain in full, completed from reference TRBV2 and TRBJ1-2, reads EPEVTQTPSHQVTQMGQEVILRCVPISNHLYFYWYRQILGQKVEFLVSFYNNEISEKSEIFDDQFSVERPDGSNFTLKIRSTKLEDSAMYFCASSREERNYGYTFGSGTRLTVV.

A few counts support this clone. CDR3 in DNA: TGTGCCATCAGTGGAGGGTCCACGAGCAGTGGATACCAGCAGTACTTC. Protein: CAISGGSTSSGYQQYF. This chain links TRBV10-3 with TRBJ2-7; D perhaps matches TRBD2 (5 bases). There are 16 residues in the CDR3. The germline gives CDR1 ENHRY, CDR2 SYGVKD. The ends were cut back, 4 bases at V and 8 bases at J, with 24 bases in the middle.

The genes are TRBV29-1 and TRBJ2-7; 13 positions match TRBD2. CDR1 SQVTM and CDR2 ANQGSEA come from the germline V gene. This CDR3 is built from 15 residues. The trim removed 5 bases at V and 5 bases at J, leaving 9 bases unmatched. The CDR3 DNA follows: TGCAGCGTTCGACCCGGACTAGCGGGAGTACACGAGCAGTACTTC. Its protein product is CSVRPGLAGVHEQYF.

The table lists this clone with a few counts. J is TRBJ1-1 and V is TRBV18; 7 nucleotides align to TRBD1. Germline V gene lookup returns CDR1 KGHSH and CDR2 LQKENI. The CDR3 runs 13 residues. V shed 8 bases, J shed 1 base, and the junction held 4 bases outside the gene matches. The CDR3 DNA sequence: TGTGCCAGCCGACAGGGAAGGAACACTGAAGCTTTCTTT. Its translation is CASRQGRNTEAFF. The complete variable domain, with remaining parts taken from reference TRBV18 and TRBJ1-1, reads NAGVMQNPRHLVRRRGQEARLRCSPMKGHSHVYWYRQLPEEGLKFMVYLQKENIIDESGMPKERFSAEFPKEGPSILRIQQVVRGDSAAYFCASRQGRNTEAFFGQGTRLTVV.

The rearrangement joins TRBV18 to TRBJ2-1, with a weak D call TRBD2 (6 bases). Trimming removed 4 bases from V and 7 bases from J, with 17 bases in between. The CDR3 runs to 15 residues. The V gene's germline CDR1 is KGHSH and CDR2 LQKENI. Here the CDR3 DNA reads TGTGCCAGCTCACTCGGGACGGGCAGCGGGAATGAGCAGTTCTTC. Translated: CASSLGTGSGNEQFF. The variable domain in full, completed from reference TRBV18 and TRBJ2-1, reads NAGVMQNPRHLVRRRGQEARLRCSPMKGHSHVYWYRQLPEEGLKFMVYLQKENIIDESGMPKERFSAEFPKEGPSILRIQQVVRGDSAAYFCASSLGTGSGNEQFFGPGTRLTVL.

The chain employs TRBV5-1 and TRBJ2-7, with 7 positions matching TRBD1. The CDR3 consists of 13 residues. J gave up 6 bases and V 2 bases, and 5 bases lay outside the gene matches. CDR1 is SGHRS, CDR2 YFSETQ, per germline. CDR3: CASSFLSGGEQYF. CDR3 nucleotides: TGCGCCAGCAGCTTCCTATCAGGGGGCGAGCAGTACTTC.

This clone was counted between two and nine times. The CDR3: CASSFSGKVEQYF. The DNA for the CDR3 is TGTGCCAGCAGCTTCAGCGGGAAGGTCGAGCAGTACTTC. V and J are TRBV7-2 and TRBJ2-7; 7 bases agree with TRBD2. V lost 3 bases and J lost 6; bases outside the gene matches: 5. From germline, CDR1 is SGHTA and CDR2 FQGNSA. CDR3 length: 13 residues.

V is TRBV10-3 and J is TRBJ1-1; TRBD1 agrees at 7 bases. The germline gives CDR1 ENHRY, CDR2 SYGVKD. The CDR3 runs 16 residues. V was clipped by 2 bases and J by 0 bases; unmatched bases: 6. The CDR3 reads CAISEAPGQMNTEAFF. The CDR3 DNA follows: TGTGCCATCAGTGAGGCCCCGGGACAGATGAACACTGAAGCTTTCTTT.

The V gene is TRBV28, the J gene TRBJ1-1; D unclear. This CDR3 region has 12 residues. Germline V gene lookup returns CDR1 MDHEN and CDR2 SYDVKM. V gave up 1 base and J gave up 8 bases, with 8 bases separating them. The chain's CDR3 is CASSLSAEEAFF. In DNA form, the CDR3 reads TGTGCCAGCAGTTTATCGGCGGAAGAAGCTTTCTTT.